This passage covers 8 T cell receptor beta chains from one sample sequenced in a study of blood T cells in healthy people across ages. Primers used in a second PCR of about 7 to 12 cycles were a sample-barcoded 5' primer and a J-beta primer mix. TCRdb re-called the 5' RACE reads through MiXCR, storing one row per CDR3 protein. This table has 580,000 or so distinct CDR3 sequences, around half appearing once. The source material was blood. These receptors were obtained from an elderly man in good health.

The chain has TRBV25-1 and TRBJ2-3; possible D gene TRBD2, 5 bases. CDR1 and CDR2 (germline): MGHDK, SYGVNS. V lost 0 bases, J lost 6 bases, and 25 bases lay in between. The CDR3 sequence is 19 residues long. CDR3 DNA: TGTGCCAGCAGTGAATATCTCTGGGGTATAGGCTTCTGGGAGGATACGCAGTATTTT. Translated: CASSEYLWGIGFWEDTQYF.

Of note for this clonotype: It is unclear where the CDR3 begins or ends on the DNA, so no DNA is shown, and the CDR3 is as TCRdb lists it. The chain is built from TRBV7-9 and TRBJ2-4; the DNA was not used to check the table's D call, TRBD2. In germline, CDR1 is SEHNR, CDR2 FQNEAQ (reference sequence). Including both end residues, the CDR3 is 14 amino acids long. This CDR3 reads CASSFRAGRDIQYF.

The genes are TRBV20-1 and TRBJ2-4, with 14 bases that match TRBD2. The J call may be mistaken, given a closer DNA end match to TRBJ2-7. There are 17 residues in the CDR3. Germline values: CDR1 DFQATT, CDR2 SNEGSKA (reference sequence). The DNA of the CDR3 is TGCAGTGCTACCGGGACTAGCGGGAGTCCGCTCGCCTACGAGCAGTACTTC. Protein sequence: CSATGTSGSPLAYEQYF.

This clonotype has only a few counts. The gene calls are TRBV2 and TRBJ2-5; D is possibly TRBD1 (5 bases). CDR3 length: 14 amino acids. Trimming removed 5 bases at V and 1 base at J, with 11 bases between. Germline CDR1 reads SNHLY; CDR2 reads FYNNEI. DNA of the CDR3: TGTGCCAGCAGTCCCTGGACACTCCAAGAGACCCAGTACTTC. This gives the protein CASSPWTLQETQYF.

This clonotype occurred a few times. DNA of the CDR3: TGTGCCATCAGTGGGCTAGCGGGAGTGAACGAGCAGTTCTTC. Translated, it gives CAISGLAGVNEQFF. The rearrangement uses TRBV10-3 and TRBJ2-1; TRBD2 agrees at 10 bases. V trimming: 4 bases; J trimming: 10 bases; junction bases outside the gene matches: 7. Germline lookup yields CDR1 ENHRY and CDR2 SYGVKD. CDR3 length: 14 residues.

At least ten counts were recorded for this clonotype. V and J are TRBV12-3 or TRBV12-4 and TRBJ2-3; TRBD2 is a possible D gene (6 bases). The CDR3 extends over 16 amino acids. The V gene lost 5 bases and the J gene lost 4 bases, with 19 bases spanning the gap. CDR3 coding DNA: TGTGCCAGCAGTCCCTCGGGCGGAGGGTTCGCAGATACGCAGTATTTT. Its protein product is CASSPSGGGFADTQYF.

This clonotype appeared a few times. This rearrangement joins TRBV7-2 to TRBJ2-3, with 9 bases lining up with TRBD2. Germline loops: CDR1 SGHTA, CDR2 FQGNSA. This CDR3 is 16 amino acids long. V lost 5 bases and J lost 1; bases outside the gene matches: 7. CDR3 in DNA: TGTGCCAGCAGCGTACAAGCGGGAGGCCGCACAGATACGCAGTATTTT. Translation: CASSVQAGGRTDTQYF. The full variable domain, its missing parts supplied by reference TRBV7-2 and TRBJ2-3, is GAGVSQSPSNKVTEKGKDVELRCDPISGHTALYWYRQSLGQGLEFLIYFQGNSAPDKSGLPSDRFSAERTGGSVSTLTIQRTQQEDSAVYLCASSVQAGGRTDTQYFGPGTRLTVL.

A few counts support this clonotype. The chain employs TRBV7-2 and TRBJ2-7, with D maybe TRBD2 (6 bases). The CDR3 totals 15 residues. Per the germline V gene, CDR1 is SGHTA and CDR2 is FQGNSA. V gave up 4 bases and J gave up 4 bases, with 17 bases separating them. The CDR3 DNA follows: TGTGCCAGCAGCTCCAGTCTCGGGGGTGATTACGAGCAGTACTTC. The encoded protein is CASSSSLGGDYEQYF.